A single sample gave rise to the 14 T cell receptor beta chains below, sequenced in a study of T cell changes during pregnancy in multiple sclerosis. Clones were read by immunoSEQ multiplex PCR, and TCRdb kept only the in-frame ones, dropping some. The table records tens of thousands of clones, 91% of them present only once. This material consisted of peripheral blood, taken in the third trimester of pregnancy. These receptors originate from a female donor in good health, enrolled as a control in a pregnancy study.

The J gene is TRBJ1-1, the V gene TRBV5-4, with 7 bases identical to TRBD1. This CDR3 comprises 15 residues. CDR1 and CDR2 from the germline V gene are SGHNT and YYREEE (reference sequence). The junction had 10 bases not matched to a gene; V was cut back by 4 bases and J by 4 bases. The chain's CDR3 is CASSPGTVGATEAFF. The CDR3 DNA reads as TGTGCCAGCAGCCCAGGGACAGTGGGGGCCACTGAAGCTTTCTTT.

This rearrangement joins TRBV14 to TRBJ1-5; D remains unclear. V lost 1 base and J lost 7, with 11 bases in between. This CDR3 spans 14 amino acids. Germline lookup yields CDR1 SGHDN and CDR2 FVKESK. The CDR3 spells CASSQVTVGQPQHF. CDR3 DNA: TGTGCCAGCAGCCAAGTAACAGTCGGCCAGCCCCAGCATTTT.

The chain recombines TRBV7-9 with TRBJ2-7; no definite D call. This CDR3 has 14 residues. CDR1 is SEHNR, CDR2 FQNEAQ, per germline (reference sequence). V lost 0 bases, J lost 3 bases, and 9 bases lay in between. CDR3 protein: CASSLAQQSYEQYF. The CDR3 bases are TGTGCCAGCAGCTTAGCGCAACAGAGCTACGAGCAGTACTTC.

The gene calls are TRBV7-9 and TRBJ1-5; D is undetermined. V lost 3 bases and J lost 4, with 10 bases in between. The CDR3 sequence is 14 residues long. Germline lookup yields CDR1 SEHNR and CDR2 FQNEAQ (reference sequence). The CDR3 here is CASSLGYGNQPQHF. CDR3 DNA sequence: TGTGCCAGCAGCTTGGGTTACGGGAATCAGCCCCAGCATTTT. Drawing the rest from reference TRBV7-9 and TRBJ1-5, the complete variable domain is DTGVSQNPRHKITKRGQNVTFRCDPISEHNRLYWYRQTLGQGPEFLTYFQNEAQLEKSRLLSDRFSAERPKGSFSTLEIQRTEQGDSAMYLCASSLGYGNQPQHFGDGTRLSIL.

The sample holds one count of this clone. The rearrangement joins TRBV7-9 to TRBJ2-7, with TRBD2 identical over 14 bases. Germline CDR1 SEHNR, CDR2 FQNEAQ (reference sequence). Trimming removed 7 bases from V and 5 bases from J; junction bases left unmatched: 1. The CDR3 totals 13 residues. The CDR3 loop reads CASMGLAGDEQYF. DNA for the CDR3: TGTGCCAGCATGGGACTAGCGGGAGACGAGCAGTACTTC.

In this sample, this clone turned up once. The genes are TRBV5-1 and TRBJ2-3; 10 nucleotides align to TRBD2. Unmatched junction bases numbered 4, after V lost 0 bases and J lost 3 bases. This CDR3 has 16 residues. Germline lookup yields CDR1 SGHRS and CDR2 YFSETQ. The CDR3 loop reads CASSLGVSGGTDTQYF. The CDR3 DNA follows: TGCGCCAGCAGCTTGGGGGTTAGCGGGGGGACAGATACGCAGTATTTT.

The genes are TRBV5-4 and TRBJ2-5; 7 bases map to TRBD1. The germline V gene has CDR1 SGHNT and CDR2 YYREEE (reference sequence). With V trimmed by 0 bases and J by 3 bases, 5 bases remained unmatched. This CDR3 is 15 amino acids long. This CDR3 is CASSLGATGKETQYF. For the CDR3, the DNA is TGTGCCAGCAGCTTGGGGGCGACAGGGAAAGAGACCCAGTACTTC.

This chain joins TRBV19 and TRBJ1-2; weak D call: TRBD1 (5 bases). CDR3 length: 14 amino acids. Germline V gene lookup returns CDR1 LNHDA and CDR2 SQIVND (reference sequence). V was shortened by 7 bases and J by 3 bases, with 15 bases between the two germline ends. The CDR3 protein is CASTADGGYYGYTF. In nucleotides, the CDR3 is TGTGCCAGTACCGCAGACGGGGGGTACTATGGCTACACCTTC. Using reference TRBV19 and TRBJ1-2 for the parts outside the CDR3, the full variable domain is DGGITQSPKYLFRKEGQNVTLSCEQNLNHDAMYWYRQDPGQGLRLIYYSQIVNDFQKGDIAEGYSVSREKKESFPLTVTSAQKNPTAFYLCASTADGGYYGYTFGSGTRLTVV.

The rearrangement joins TRBV6-5 to TRBJ1-4; D is possibly TRBD1 (5 bases). V shed 6 bases and J shed 6 bases, with 17 bases lying between them. The CDR3 consists of 15 residues. Germline CDR1 is MNHEY and CDR2 is SVGAGI. The CDR3 nucleotides read TGTGCCAGCAGCTCGGGGGGGATGGGATATGAAAAACTGTTTTTT. This gives the protein CASSSGGMGYEKLFF.

The chain carries TRBV2 and TRBJ2-1, with D tentatively TRBD2 (5 bases). Deletions cut 2 bases from V and 6 bases from J, with 11 bases between. The CDR3 consists of 14 residues. Germline values: CDR1 SNHLY, CDR2 FYNNEI. The CDR3 DNA reads TGTGCCAGCAGTGAACGGGGTTTTCGCAATGAGCAGTTCTTC. It translates to CASSERGFRNEQFF.

The chain combines TRBV7-2 with TRBJ2-1, with 9 nucleotides matching TRBD2. CDR1 and CDR2 from the germline V gene are SGHTA and FQGNSA. V was pared by 5 bases and J by 3 bases, with 5 bases of the junction left unmatched. The CDR3 sequence is 15 residues long. The DNA for the CDR3 is TGTGCCAGCAGCCCCTCTAGCGGGAACTACAATGAGCAGTTCTTC. Protein: CASSPSSGNYNEQFF.

The chain uses TRBV9 and TRBJ1-2; TRBD1 might be the D (5 bases). The V gene lost 4 bases and the J gene lost 3 bases, with 13 bases spanning the gap. CDR3 length equals 14 residues. CDR1 SGDLS and CDR2 YYNGEE come from the germline V gene. For the CDR3, the DNA is TGTGCCAGCAGCCCCATGACAGAAGACTATGGCTACACCTTC. This codes for CASSPMTEDYGYTF.

The chain couples TRBV28 to TRBJ2-1, with TRBD2 identical over 9 bases. V gave up 5 bases and J gave up 4 bases; unmatched junction bases: 6. The CDR3 consists of 15 residues. CDR1 and CDR2 from the germline V gene are MDHEN and SYDVKM. CDR3 coding DNA: TGTGCCAGCAGTAACGGGACTAGCCGTTACAATGAGCAGTTCTTC. Translated: CASSNGTSRYNEQFF.

The chain recombines TRBV1 with TRBJ2-6; the table's D call, TRBD1, has no DNA check behind it. TRBV1 represents a pseudogene. The CDR3 is 18 residues long. CDR3 nucleotides: TGCACCAGCCCGACGAATCGACAGGGGGCGCGGGGGGCCAACGTCCTGACTTTC. Amino acids: CTSPTNRQGARGANVLTF.